Sequencing of this T cell receptor beta chain was carried out in a study of cytomegalovirus exposure and HLA in healthy donors. Whole-study results and caveats: Rarity marked most TCR sequences, yet some public TCRs occurred in many donors. The authors listed some 160 TCR beta chains as cytomegalovirus-associated.

A remark on this clone: The antigen remains unidentified.

The junction had 4 bases not matched to a gene; V was cut back by 6 bases and J by 5 bases. CDR1 is MNHNS, CDR2 SASEGT, per germline. CDR3 length equals 15 residues. TCRdb's copy holds only in-frame clones and misses some; the assay was immunoSEQ multiplex PCR. The table records roughly 50,000 clones, 90% of them present only once. Sequencing was carried out using PBMCs. This sequence was found in a man younger than 35 in good health and CMV-seronegative. The chain is built from TRBV6-1 and TRBJ2-1, with 13 bases aligning to TRBD2. Here the CDR3 reads CASRTGTSGNNEQFF. CDR3 in DNA: TGTGCCAGCAGGACCGGGACTAGCGGGAACAATGAGCAGTTCTTC.